This T cell receptor (beta chain) was identified in a study of T-cell reconstitution after alpha-beta-depleted transplantation in children. The TCRbeta library was prepared with unique molecular identifiers. TCRdb re-derived calls from the PCR reads in MiXCR, one entry per CDR3 protein. The table lists approximately 350,000 distinct CDR3 sequences, about 9.4% of them singletons. The CDR3 length is 17 residues. V gave up 6 bases and J gave up 0 bases; unmatched junction bases: 11. Per germline, CDR1 MDHEN and CDR2 SYDVKM. V gene TRBV28 combines with J gene TRBJ1-5; 7 bases map to TRBD1. The clonotype comes from a human donor who donated a stem cell graft to a child with acute lymphoblastic leukemia. The specimen was PBMCs from the stem cell graft donor, collected from the stem cell graft. CDR3 protein: CASRPADRSDSNQPQHF. CDR3 DNA sequence: TGTGCCAGCAGGCCCGCGGACAGGTCCGATAGCAATCAGCCCCAGCATTTT. Full variable domain (missing parts from reference TRBV28 and TRBJ1-5): DVKVTQSSRYLVKRTGEKVFLECVQDMDHENMFWYRQDPGLGLRLIYFSYDVKMKEKGDIPEGYSVSREKKERFSLILESASTNQTSMYLCASRPADRSDSNQPQHFGDGTRLSIL.